This TCR beta chain was sequenced for a study of patients and donors after allogeneic stem cell transplantation. This clonotype appeared a few times. CDR3 size: 14 residues. The V gene's germline CDR1 is SEHNR and CDR2 FQNEAQ (reference sequence). V was clipped by 8 bases and J by 8 bases; unmatched bases: 7. Each CDR3 protein is one row after TCRdb ran MiXCR on the RT-PCR reads. The sample contains about 410,000 distinct CDR3 sequences, 16% of which appear only once. Sequences were obtained from blood, either unsorted or a sorted T cell fraction (not recorded which). V is TRBV7-9 and J is TRBJ1-4, with 11 nucleotides matching TRBD1. The clonotype comes from a human donor who was either an allogeneic HSCT recipient or a stem cell or donor lymphocyte infusion donor (not recorded which). It is not recorded whose cells these are; they may come from a transplant donor. The CDR3 nucleotides read TGTGCCAGCGCTCGGGACAGGGGGAAGGAAAAACTGTTTTTT. It encodes CASARDRGKEKLFF. The whole variable domain, remainder taken from reference TRBV7-9 and TRBJ1-4, is DTGVSQNPRHKITKRGQNVTFRCDPISEHNRLYWYRQTLGQGPEFLTYFQNEAQLEKSRLLSDRFSAERPKGSFSTLEIQRTEQGDSAMYLCASARDRGKEKLFFGSGTQLSVL.